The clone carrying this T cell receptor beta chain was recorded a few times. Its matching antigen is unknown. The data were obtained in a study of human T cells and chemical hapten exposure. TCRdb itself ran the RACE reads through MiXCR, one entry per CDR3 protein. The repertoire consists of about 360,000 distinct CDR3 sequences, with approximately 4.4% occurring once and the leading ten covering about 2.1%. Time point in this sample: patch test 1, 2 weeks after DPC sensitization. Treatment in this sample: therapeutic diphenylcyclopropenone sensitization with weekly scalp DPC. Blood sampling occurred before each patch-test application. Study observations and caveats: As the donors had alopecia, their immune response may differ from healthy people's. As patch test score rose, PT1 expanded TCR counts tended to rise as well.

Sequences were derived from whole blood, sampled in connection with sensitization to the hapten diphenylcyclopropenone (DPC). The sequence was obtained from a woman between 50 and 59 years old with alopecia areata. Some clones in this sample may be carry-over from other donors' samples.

This CDR3 reads CSAGGEETQYF. CDR3 sequence (DNA): TGCAGCGCTGGGGGGGAAGAGACCCAGTACTTC. This chain links TRBV29-1 with TRBJ2-5, with TRBD2 matching over 7 bases. Germline V gives CDR1 SQVTM, CDR2 ANQGSEA. V lost 7 bases to trimming and J lost 3 bases; unmatched junction nucleotides: 2. This CDR3 is built from 11 residues. Full variable domain (remainder filled in from reference TRBV29-1 and TRBJ2-5): SAVISQKPSRDICQRGTSLTIQCQVDSQVTMMFWYRQQPGQSLTLIATANQGSEATYESGFVIDKFPISRPNLTFSTLTVSNMSPEDSSIYLCSAGGEETQYFGPGTRLLVL.